These T cell receptor beta chains were read from a single sample in a study of a mutant IDH1 vaccine in newly diagnosed glioma. No antigen has been assigned to these receptors. Assay: immunoSEQ multiplex PCR; the TCRdb copy retains only in-frame clones and omits some. The table includes roughly 34,000 clones, around 87% detected once. The sample in question was PBMCs, obtained from a glioma patient whose treatment included an IDH1 peptide vaccine. All receptors come from a young woman with glioma. CDR3s include the opening cysteine and the closing phenylalanine or tryptophan. A D gene is named only where the DNA matches it firmly. The size of a clone is reported for some rows only, either as once, few or many, or as a class for expanded clones.

abundance,d_gene,v_gene,j_gene,CDR3nt,CDR3aa
once,TRBD2,TRBV9,TRBJ2-1,TGTGCCAGCAGCGTCGGGGGGGAGGTTAATGAGCAGTTCTTC,CASSVGGEVNEQFF
-,-,TRBV18,TRBJ2-6,TGTGCCAGCTCACCACAGGGCTCTGGGGCCAACGTCCTGACTTTC,CASSPQGSGANVLTF
-,-,TRBV19,TRBJ1-4,TGTGCCAGTAGTGACACCGATGAAAAACTGTTTTTT,CASSDTDEKLFF
-,-,TRBV4-1,TRBJ1-4,TGCGCCAGCAGCCAAGACAGGGCTAATGAAAAACTGTTTTTT,CASSQDRANEKLFF
-,-,TRBV7-9,TRBJ1-2,TGTGCCAGCAGCTTGTCCTATGGCTACACCTTC,CASSLSYGYTF
-,-,TRBV4-3,TRBJ2-5,TGCGCCAGCAGCCCCAGACGGCTCCCTTACCAAGAGACCCAGTACTTC,CASSPRRLPYQETQYF
-,-,TRBV6-4,TRBJ1-1,TGTGCCAGCAGTGCTGGACGGTTGAACACTGAAGCTTTCTTT,CASSAGRLNTEAFF
-,-,TRBV5-1,TRBJ2-7,TGCGCCAGCAGCTTCCCCGGACTCGTCCGGAATGAGCAGTACTTC,CASSFPGLVRNEQYF
few,-,TRBV18,TRBJ2-7,TGTGCCAGCTCACCACCGTCCTACGAGCAGTACTTC,CASSPPSYEQYF
-,-,TRBV18,TRBJ2-7,TGTGCCAGCTCACCACCGGGGCCCAGTAGCTACGAGCAGTACTTC,CASSPPGPSSYEQYF
-,-,TRBV5-8,TRBJ2-7,TGTGCCAGCAGCTCCGCTTACGAGCAGTACTTC,CASSSAYEQYF
-,-,TRBV14,TRBJ1-1,TGTGCCAGCAGCCAACTGTCTAAGGTGGAAGCTTTCTTT,CASSQLSKVEAFF
once,TRBD2,TRBV5-4,TRBJ2-3,TGTGCCAGCAGCCTAGCGGGGGGGCGAAACACAGATACGCAGTATTTT,CASSLAGGRNTDTQYF
-,-,TRBV5-1,TRBJ2-5,TGCGCCAGCAGCTTAGGGGACGTAGAGACCCAGTACTTC,CASSLGDVETQYF
-,-,TRBV7-7,TRBJ2-5,TGTGCTAGCAGCCCGTGGAGTGGAGAGACCCAGTACTTC,CASSPWSGETQYF
-,TRBD1,TRBV5-4,TRBJ1-1,TGTGCCAGCAGCTCGACGGACAGGGGGAACACTGAAGCTTTCTTT,CASSSTDRGNTEAFF
-,TRBD1,TRBV2,TRBJ1-6,TGTGCCAGCAGGGGGACAGGGCGAACACCCCTCCACTTT,CASRGTGRTPLHF
few,-,TRBV29-1,TRBJ1-1,TGCAGCGCCCAGGCAGGTTATGAAGCTTTCTTT,CSAQAGYEAFF
once,-,TRBV4-3,TRBJ2-7,TGCGCCAGCAGCCAAGCCGCCGGGACACCTTTCTCCTACGAGCAGTACTTC,CASSQAAGTPFSYEQYF
-,-,TRBV7-9,TRBJ2-7,TGTGCCAGCAGCCCGGAATGGGGTTTCGAGCAGTACTTC,CASSPEWGFEQYF
-,TRBD1,TRBV4-2,TRBJ2-4,TGTGCCAGCAGCCTGTTACAGGGGGCAAGATCTCAGTACTTC,CASSLLQGARSQYF
-,-,TRBV7-8,TRBJ2-5,TGTGCCAGCAGCTTATCCCTAGCTTACGAGACCCAGTACTTC,CASSLSLAYETQYF
-,TRBD1,TRBV6-5,TRBJ2-7,TGTGCCAGCAGTTCACAGGGGTACGAGCAGTACTTC,CASSSQGYEQYF
-,TRBD1,TRBV5-4,TRBJ1-2,TGTGCCAGCAGGCAAGCAGGGGGCCCTAGTGGCTACACCTTC,CASRQAGGPSGYTF
-,-,TRBV2,TRBJ1-1,TGTGCCAGCAGGATTGGTGGGGGGACTGAAGCTTTCTTT,CASRIGGGTEAFF
-,-,TRBV15,TRBJ2-5,TGTGCCACCAGCAGAGACGGGGGTGCCGGGGAGACCCAGTACTTC,CATSRDGGAGETQYF
-,TRBD1,TRBV7-2,TRBJ1-2,TGTGCCAGCAGCCCCCCCGGACAGGTCTATGGCTACACCTTC,CASSPPGQVYGYTF
-,-,TRBV20-1,TRBJ1-2,TGCAGTGCTTCCGGGAACTATGGCTACACCTTC,CSASGNYGYTF
-,TRBD2,TRBV2,TRBJ2-3,TGTGCCAGCAGGGGACTAGCGGGGGGGGATACGCAGTATTTT,CASRGLAGGDTQYF
-,-,TRBV10-3,TRBJ1-2,TGTGCCATCAGTGAGTCGAATAACAGAGCTGACTATGGCTACACCTTC,CAISESNNRADYGYTF
-,TRBD2,TRBV5-6,TRBJ2-3,TGTGCCAGCAGCTTGGCCTGGCTAGCGGGGGGAAATACGCAGTATTTT,CASSLAWLAGGNTQYF
once,-,TRBV19,TRBJ1-2,TGTGCCAGTAGTATAGGAAGGACTAACTATGGCTACACCTTC,CASSIGRTNYGYTF
once,TRBD1,TRBV29-1,TRBJ1-1,TGCAGCGCAGGGGGCGCAAGGAACACTGAAGCTTTCTTT,CSAGGARNTEAFF
-,TRBD1,TRBV15,TRBJ1-1,TGTGCCACCAGGGACAGGGGATCGGACACTGAAGCTTTCTTT,CATRDRGSDTEAFF
-,TRBD1,TRBV4-1,TRBJ1-1,TGCGCCAGCAGCCCGCGACAGGGGGTCACTGAAGCTTTCTTT,CASSPRQGVTEAFF
-,TRBD1,TRBV25-1,TRBJ1-1,TGTGCCAGCAGTGGGATGACAGGGGCAAACACTGAAGCTTTCTTT,CASSGMTGANTEAFF
once,-,TRBV6-6,TRBJ2-7,TGTGCCAGCAGTTACGCGCCCCTATTCTCCTACGAGCAGTACTTC,CASSYAPLFSYEQYF
-,-,TRBV4-3,TRBJ2-3,TGCGCCAGCAGCCACCCGAGAGGGGGGGTGGAAGATACGCAGTATTTT,CASSHPRGGVEDTQYF
-,-,TRBV2,TRBJ2-1,TGTGCCGACGGGGTCTCGCACGAGCAGTTCTTC,CADGVSHEQFF
-,TRBD1,TRBV9,TRBJ1-2,TGTGCCAGCAGCCTCCCAGGGGGCGCTTATGGCTACACCTTC,CASSLPGGAYGYTF
medium-sized,-,TRBV5-5,TRBJ1-2,TGTGCCAGCAGCTTCTGGGCCGGGGGCTACACCTTC,CASSFWAGGYTF
few,-,TRBV7-2,TRBJ1-4,TGTGCCAGCAGCCGGGGAGGGACTAATGAAAAACTGTTTTTT,CASSRGGTNEKLFF
-,TRBD1,TRBV5-1,TRBJ1-2,TGCGCCAGCAGCTTGGCCAGGGGGCTAGGGTATGGCTACACCTTC,CASSLARGLGYGYTF
-,-,TRBV4-1,TRBJ2-2,TGCGCCAGCAGCCAAGAAAATTGGACACCGGCGAACACCGGGGAGCTGTTTTTT,CASSQENWTPANTGELFF
-,-,TRBV7-9,TRBJ1-2,TGTGCCAGCAGACCTCAGGCTACCGGGGATGGCTACACCTTC,CASRPQATGDGYTF
-,TRBD2,TRBV6-5,TRBJ2-7,TGTGCCAGCAGTACACTAGCGGGGGGGACCGAGCAGTACTTC,CASSTLAGGTEQYF
-,-,TRBV15,TRBJ2-5,TGTGCCACCAGCAGGTCCCAAGAGACCCAGTACTTC,CATSRSQETQYF
-,-,TRBV6-5,TRBJ1-5,TGTGCCAGCAGTTACTCGAGGGGACTCAATCAGCCCCAGCATTTT,CASSYSRGLNQPQHF
-,TRBD2,TRBV9,TRBJ2-2,TGTGCCAGCAGCGTAGCCCTAGCGGGGGGAGATACCGGGGAGCTGTTTTTT,CASSVALAGGDTGELFF
-,-,TRBV9,TRBJ1-3,TGTGCCAGCAGCGCTCACTCTGGAAACACCATATATTTT,CASSAHSGNTIYF
-,-,TRBV7-9,TRBJ1-1,TGTGCCAGCAGCCATAGGGGTGAAGCTTTCTTT,CASSHRGEAFF
-,-,TRBV4-1,TRBJ2-3,TGCGCCAGCAGCCAGATTGGGGGGACAGGCACAGATACGCAGTATTTT,CASSQIGGTGTDTQYF
-,TRBD1,TRBV7-2,TRBJ1-6,TGTGCCAGCAGCTTAGAGGGACAGGGGGCTTGGAATTCACCCCTCCACTTT,CASSLEGQGAWNSPLHF
-,-,TRBV6-6,TRBJ2-2,TGTGCCAGCAGTTACGGGCTAATCGCCACCGGGGAGCTGTTTTTT,CASSYGLIATGELFF
-,-,TRBV7-9,TRBJ1-2,TGTGCCAGCAGCTTAATGCGGTCAGGCACCTATGGCTACACCTTC,CASSLMRSGTYGYTF
-,TRBD2,TRBV7-9,TRBJ2-7,TGTGCCAGCAGGGGACTAGCGGGGGGCCGCGCCTACGAGCAGTACTTC,CASRGLAGGRAYEQYF
-,TRBD2,TRBV5-1,TRBJ2-1,TGCGCCAGCAGAACTAGCGGGGGGAGTGATGAGCAGTTCTTC,CASRTSGGSDEQFF
-,-,TRBV5-6,TRBJ1-2,TGTGCCAGCAGCTCAAGGGGCAGGGGTCCTTATGGCTACACCTTC,CASSSRGRGPYGYTF